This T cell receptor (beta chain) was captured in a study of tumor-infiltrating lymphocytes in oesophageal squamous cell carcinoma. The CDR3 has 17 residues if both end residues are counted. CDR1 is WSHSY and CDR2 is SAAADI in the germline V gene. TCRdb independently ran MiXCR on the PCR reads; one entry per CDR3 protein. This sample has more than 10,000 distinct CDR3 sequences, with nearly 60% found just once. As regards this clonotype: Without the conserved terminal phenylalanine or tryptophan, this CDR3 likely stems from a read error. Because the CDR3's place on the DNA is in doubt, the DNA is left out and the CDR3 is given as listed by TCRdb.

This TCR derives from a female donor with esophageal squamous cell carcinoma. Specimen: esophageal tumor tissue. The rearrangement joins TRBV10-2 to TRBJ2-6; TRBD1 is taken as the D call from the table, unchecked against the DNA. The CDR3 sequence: CASKKQGARGYGYTFGA.